This T cell receptor (beta chain) was recorded in a study of blood T cell repertoires in COVID-19. At the level of the study: The United States, Italy and Spain provided the acute and convalescent COVID-19 samples.

Here immunoSEQ multiplex PCR was the method, and the copy in TCRdb shows in-frame clones only, minus some. Altogether roughly 500,000 clones are present, approximately 92% being singletons, with the ten largest covering 0.9%. Seattle's enrolled individuals joined amid active infection and were then monitored longitudinally. The TCR comes from a man aged 18-30 years with COVID-19, enrolled during active disease. The sequencing sample was made of peripheral blood.

DNA for the CDR3: TGCGCCAGCAGCTCGTCTTTTACAGGGGCGGGTGGCTACACCTTC. This sequence encodes CASSSSFTGAGGYTF. This chain joins TRBV5-1 and TRBJ1-2; 7 bases match TRBD1. The CDR3 is 15 amino acids. Trimming cost V 3 bases and J 7 bases; bases outside gene matches: 12. The germline gives CDR1 SGHRS, CDR2 YFSETQ.